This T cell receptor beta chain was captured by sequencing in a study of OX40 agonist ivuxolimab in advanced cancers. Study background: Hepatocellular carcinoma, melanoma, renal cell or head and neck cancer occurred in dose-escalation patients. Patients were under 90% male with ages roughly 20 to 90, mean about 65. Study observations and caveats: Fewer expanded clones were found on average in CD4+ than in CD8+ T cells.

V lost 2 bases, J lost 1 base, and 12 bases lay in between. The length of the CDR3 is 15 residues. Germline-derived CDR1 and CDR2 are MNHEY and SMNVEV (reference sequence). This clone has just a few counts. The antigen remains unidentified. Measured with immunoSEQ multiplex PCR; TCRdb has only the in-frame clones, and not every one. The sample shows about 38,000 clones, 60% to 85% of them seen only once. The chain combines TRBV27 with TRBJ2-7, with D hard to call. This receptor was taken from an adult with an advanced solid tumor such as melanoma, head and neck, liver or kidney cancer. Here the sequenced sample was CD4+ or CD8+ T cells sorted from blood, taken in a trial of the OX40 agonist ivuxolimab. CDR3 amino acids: CASSLGRLESYEQYF. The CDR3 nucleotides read TGTGCCAGCAGTTTAGGACGATTAGAGTCCTACGAGCAGTACTTC.